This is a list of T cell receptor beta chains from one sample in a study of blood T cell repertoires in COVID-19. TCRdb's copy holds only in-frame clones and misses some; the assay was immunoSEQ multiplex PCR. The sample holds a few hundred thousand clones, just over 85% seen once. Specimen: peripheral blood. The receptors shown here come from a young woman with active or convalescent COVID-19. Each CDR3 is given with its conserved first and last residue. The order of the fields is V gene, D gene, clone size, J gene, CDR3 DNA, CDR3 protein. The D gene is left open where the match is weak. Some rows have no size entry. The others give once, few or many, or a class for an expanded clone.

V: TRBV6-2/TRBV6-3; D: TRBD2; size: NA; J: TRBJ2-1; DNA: TGTGCCAGCAGTTCCCCGGGACTAGCGGGGGGGATAAATGAGCAGTTCTTC; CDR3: CASSSPGLAGGINEQFF
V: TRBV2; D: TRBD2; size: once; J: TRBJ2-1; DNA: TGTGCCAGCAGTGGACGACTAGCGGGGGCTTCTAGAAATGAGCAGTTCTTC; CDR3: CASSGRLAGASRNEQFF
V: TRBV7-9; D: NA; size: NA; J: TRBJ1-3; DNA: TGTGCCAGCAGCCCCCCTGGCGGGCCCTCTGGAAACACCATATATTTT; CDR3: CASSPPGGPSGNTIYF
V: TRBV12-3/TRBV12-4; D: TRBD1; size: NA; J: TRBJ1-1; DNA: TGTGCCAGCAGTCTTAGACAGGGAGTTGAAGCTTTCTTT; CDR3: CASSLRQGVEAFF
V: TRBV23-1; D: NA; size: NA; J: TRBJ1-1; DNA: TGCGCCAGCAGTCAGTTTCATTCTCCTTGGAGGGGATACCCTGAAGCTTTCTTT; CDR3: CASSQFHSPWRGYPEAFF
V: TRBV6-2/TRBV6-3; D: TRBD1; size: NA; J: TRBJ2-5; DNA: TGTGCCAGCAGTTACTCGAGTACGGGACAGGGGGCCCTTCAAGAGACCCAGTACTTC; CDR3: CASSYSSTGQGALQETQYF
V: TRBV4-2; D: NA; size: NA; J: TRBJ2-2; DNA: TGTGCCAGCAGCCAAGAGTCGGGCGGGACCGGGGAGCTGTTTTTT; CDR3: CASSQESGGTGELFF
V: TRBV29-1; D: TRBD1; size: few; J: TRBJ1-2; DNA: TGCAGCGTTGGGACAGGGATCGGCTATGGCTACACCTTC; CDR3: CSVGTGIGYGYTF
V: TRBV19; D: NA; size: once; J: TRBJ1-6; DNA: TGTGCCAGTAGTAGACACGACCTCTCCTATAATTCACCCCTCCACTTT; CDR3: CASSRHDLSYNSPLHF
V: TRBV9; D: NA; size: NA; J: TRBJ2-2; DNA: TGTGCCAGCAGCCCTAGCTTCCCCGGGGAGCTGTTTTTT; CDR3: CASSPSFPGELFF
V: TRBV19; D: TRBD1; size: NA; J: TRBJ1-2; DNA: TGTGCTTCAGGACAGGGATCGTCTCGCACCTTC; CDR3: CASGQGSSRTF
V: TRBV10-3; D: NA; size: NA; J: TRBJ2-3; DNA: TGTGCCATCAGCGAGGGCGGGGCGGGCGCAGATACGCAGTATTTT; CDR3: CAISEGGAGADTQYF
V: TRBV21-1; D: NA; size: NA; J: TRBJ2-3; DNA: TGTGCCAGCAGCAAAGAGTACAGGGTGTGCACAGATACGCAGTATTTT; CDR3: CASSKEYRVCTDTQYF
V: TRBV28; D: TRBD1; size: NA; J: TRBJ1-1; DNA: TGTGCCAGCAGCAACCTTGGGACAGGGCCGTTGAACACTGAAGCTTTCTTT; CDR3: CASSNLGTGPLNTEAFF
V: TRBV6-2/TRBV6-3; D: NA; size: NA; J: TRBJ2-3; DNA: TGTGCCAGCAGTTACTCGATGGGCCGAGGGACTAGCACAGATACGCAGTATTTT; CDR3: CASSYSMGRGTSTDTQYF
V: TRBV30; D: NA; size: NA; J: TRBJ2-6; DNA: TGTGCCTGGAGCCCCGATTTAGGGGCTGGGGCCAACGTCCTGACTTTC; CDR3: CAWSPDLGAGANVLTF
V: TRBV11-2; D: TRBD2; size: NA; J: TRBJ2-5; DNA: TGTGCCAGCAGCAAGGGACTAGCGTTCGAGACCCAGTACTTC; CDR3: CASSKGLAFETQYF
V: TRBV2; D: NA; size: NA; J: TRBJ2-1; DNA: TGTGCCAGCAGTGGAGTCTACAATGAGCAGTTCTTC; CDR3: CASSGVYNEQFF
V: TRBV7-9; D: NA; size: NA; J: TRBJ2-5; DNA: TGTGCCAGCAGGGACAACCAGTACCAAGAGACCCAGTACTTC; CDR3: CASRDNQYQETQYF
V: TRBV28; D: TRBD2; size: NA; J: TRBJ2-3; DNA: TGTGCCAGCAGTGGCGGGGGAGCGGTTCGCACAGATACGCAGTATTTT; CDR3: CASSGGGAVRTDTQYF
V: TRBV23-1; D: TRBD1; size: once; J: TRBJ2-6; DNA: TGCGCCAGCAGTCCCTGGGACAGGCATGGGTCCAACGTCCTGACTTTC; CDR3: CASSPWDRHGSNVLTF
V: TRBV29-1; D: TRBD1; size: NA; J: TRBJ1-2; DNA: TGCAGCGTTCTGCCGGGACAGGGGTCCTCCCCAGCCTATGGCTACACCTTC; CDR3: CSVLPGQGSSPAYGYTF
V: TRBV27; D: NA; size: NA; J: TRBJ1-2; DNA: TGTGCCAGCAGTACAGGGTTGGGTGGCTACACCTTC; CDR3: CASSTGLGGYTF
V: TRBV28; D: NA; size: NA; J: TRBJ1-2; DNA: TGTGCCAGCAGTTCAACCGGGGGGCGCGGCTACACCTTC; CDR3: CASSSTGGRGYTF
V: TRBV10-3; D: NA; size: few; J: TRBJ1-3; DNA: TGTGCCACTGGAAGGGACACCCGACCTGGAAACACCATATATTTT; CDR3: CATGRDTRPGNTIYF
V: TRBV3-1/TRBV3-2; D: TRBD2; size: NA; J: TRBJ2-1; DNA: TGTGCCAGCAGCCGGGGCCTTGGAGCGGGGGTTGTGTATGAGCAGTTCTTC; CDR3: CASSRGLGAGVVYEQFF
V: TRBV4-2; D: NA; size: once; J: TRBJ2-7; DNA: TGTGCCAGCAGCCGGGATCTAGGGGGATCCTACGAGCAGTACTTC; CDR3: CASSRDLGGSYEQYF
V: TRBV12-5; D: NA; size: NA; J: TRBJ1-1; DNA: TGTGCTAGTCGACAGAGTCTTCACACTGAAGCTTTCTTT; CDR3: CASRQSLHTEAFF
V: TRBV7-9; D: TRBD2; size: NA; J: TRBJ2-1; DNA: TGTGCCAGCATCCTTAGGGGCGGGGGGGCCGGTGAGCAGTTCTTC; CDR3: CASILRGGGAGEQFF
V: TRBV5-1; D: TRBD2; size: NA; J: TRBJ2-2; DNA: TGCGCCAGCAGCCGCCGGTCTAGCGGGGGGCCGAACACCGGGGAGCTGTTTTTT; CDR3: CASSRRSSGGPNTGELFF
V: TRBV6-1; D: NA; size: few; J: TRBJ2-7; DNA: TGTGCCAGCAGTGAAACAGGGCGAGGGAGCGAGCAGTACTTC; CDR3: CASSETGRGSEQYF
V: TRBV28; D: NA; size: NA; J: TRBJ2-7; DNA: TGTGCCAGCAGTTCACCCGGGGGGCGGGTGGACGAGCAGTACTTC; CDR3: CASSSPGGRVDEQYF
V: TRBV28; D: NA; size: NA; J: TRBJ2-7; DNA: TGTGCCAGCAGTATCTACAGGGACGAGCAGTACTTC; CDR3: CASSIYRDEQYF
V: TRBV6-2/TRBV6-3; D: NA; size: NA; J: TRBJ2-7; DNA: TGTGCCAGCAGTTACGAATACCGGGAGCCCTACGAGCAGTACTTC; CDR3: CASSYEYREPYEQYF
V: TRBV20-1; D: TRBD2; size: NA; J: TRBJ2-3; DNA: TGCAGTGCTAGTCCGCTCCTAGCGGGGCCCTTCGGCCGTAGAGATACGCAGTATTTT; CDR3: CSASPLLAGPFGRRDTQYF
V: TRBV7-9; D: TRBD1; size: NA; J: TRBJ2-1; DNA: TGTGCCAGCAGCAAATCGACAGGGGACAATGAGCAGTTCTTC; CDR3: CASSKSTGDNEQFF
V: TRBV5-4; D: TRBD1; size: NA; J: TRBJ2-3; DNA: TGTGCCAGCAGCTACCGGACAGGGATCACAGATACGCAGTATTTT; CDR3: CASSYRTGITDTQYF
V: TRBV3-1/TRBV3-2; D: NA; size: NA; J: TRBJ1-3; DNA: TGTGCCAGCAGCCAAAACTCCGCTGGAAACACCATATATTTT; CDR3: CASSQNSAGNTIYF
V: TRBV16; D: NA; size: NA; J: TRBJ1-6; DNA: TGTGCCAGCAGCCAGAAGGGGTATAATTCACCCCTCCACTTT; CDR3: CASSQKGYNSPLHF
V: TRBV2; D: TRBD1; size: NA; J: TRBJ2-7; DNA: TGTGCCAGCAGTGAAGGTGGCAGGGGGCTTCACGAGCAGTACTTC; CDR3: CASSEGGRGLHEQYF
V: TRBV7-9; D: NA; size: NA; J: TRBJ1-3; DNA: TGTGCCAGCAGCTTAGCGCAGGGATTATCTGGAAACACCATATATTTT; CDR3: CASSLAQGLSGNTIYF
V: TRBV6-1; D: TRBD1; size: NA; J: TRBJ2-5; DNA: TGTGCCAGCAGTGTCATGGACAGGGGTACTCTCGGTCGAGAGACCCAGTACTTC; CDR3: CASSVMDRGTLGRETQYF
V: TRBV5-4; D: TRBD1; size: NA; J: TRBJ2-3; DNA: TGTGCCAGCAGCTTCAGGGGGCCCACAGATACGCAGTATTTT; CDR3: CASSFRGPTDTQYF
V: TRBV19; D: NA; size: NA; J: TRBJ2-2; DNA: TGTGCCAGTTCCCCTAGGCTAATCCTCACCGGGGAGCTGTTTTTT; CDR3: CASSPRLILTGELFF
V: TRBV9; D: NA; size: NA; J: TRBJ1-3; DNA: TGTGCCAGCAGCGCCTTTAGCTCTGGAAACACCATATATTTT; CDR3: CASSAFSSGNTIYF
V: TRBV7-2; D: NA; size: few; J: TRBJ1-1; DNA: TGTGCCAGCAGCCGACGGGTCGACACTGAAGCTTTCTTT; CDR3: CASSRRVDTEAFF
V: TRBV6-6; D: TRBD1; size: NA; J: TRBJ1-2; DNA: TGTGCCAGCAGTTACTACCCCGGGACAGACTTCGATGGCTACACCTTC; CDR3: CASSYYPGTDFDGYTF
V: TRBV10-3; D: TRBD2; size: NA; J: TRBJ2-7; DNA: TGTGCCATCAGTGCTGGGACTAGCGGGGGCCCGGGCGAGCAGTACTTC; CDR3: CAISAGTSGGPGEQYF
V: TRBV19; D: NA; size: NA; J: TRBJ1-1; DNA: TGTGCCAGTACAAGACAGTTTAACACTGAAGCTTTCTTT; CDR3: CASTRQFNTEAFF